Following are 25 T cell receptor beta chains from one sample sequenced in a study of T-cell memory formation after mild COVID-19. TCRdb called the 5' RACE reads again in MiXCR, with one record for every CDR3 protein. Of 200,000 to 300,000 distinct CDR3 sequences in the sample, around 17% were seen once. The material sequenced was PBMCs or a T cell subset sorted from them (not recorded which). These receptors all come from a man younger than 35 who had mild COVID-19 (a few samples of this study predate the infection). Cell type and time point are not known.

V is TRBV28 and J is TRBJ1-2; D is unclear. V lost 8 bases, J lost 0 bases, and 19 bases lay in between. There are 16 residues in the CDR3. Germline V gives CDR1 MDHEN, CDR2 SYDVKM. The CDR3 here is CASLGRAATANYGYTF. The CDR3 nucleotides are TGTGCCAGCCTCGGACGAGCAGCCACTGCTAACTATGGCTACACCTTC.

CDR3 loop: CASGLVSRRLGTSGVPLGTDTQYF. The CDR3, as DNA: TGTGCTAGTGGTTTGGTAAGCCGCAGGCTGGGGACTAGCGGGGTCCCTTTGGGCACAGATACGCAGTATTTT. V gene TRBV12-5 combines with J gene TRBJ2-3; the match to TRBD2 covers 13 bases. The CDR3 length is 24 residues. The trim removed 0 bases at V and 1 base at J, leaving 22 bases unmatched. The germline V gene encodes CDR1 LGHNT and CDR2 FRNRAP. The complete variable domain, with remaining parts taken from reference TRBV12-5 and TRBJ2-3, reads DARVTQTPRHKVTEMGQEVTMRCQPILGHNTVFWYRQTMMQGLELLAYFRNRAPLDDSGMPKDRFSAEMPDATLATLKIQPSEPRDSAVYFCASGLVSRRLGTSGVPLGTDTQYFGPGTRLTVL.

This chain connects TRBV6-5 to TRBJ1-2, with a tentative D call TRBD1 (6 bases). The germline V gene has CDR1 MNHEY and CDR2 SVGAGI. V was shortened by 5 bases and J by 8 bases, with 18 bases between the two germline ends. CDR3 length equals 14 residues. Here the CDR3 reads CASSNRPRGQGYTF. In nucleotides, the CDR3 is TGTGCCAGCAGTAACCGACCCAGGGGTCAGGGCTACACCTTC.

This clonotype came up many times. CDR3 nucleotide sequence: TGTGCCAGCAGTTACACCTACGAGCAGTACTTC. It translates to CASSYTYEQYF. The V call is TRBV6-2 or TRBV6-3, the J call TRBJ2-7, with D unresolved. The germline gives CDR1 MNHEY, CDR2 SVGEGT. The V gene lost 2 bases and the J gene lost 2 bases, with 1 base spanning the gap. This CDR3 contains 11 residues.

The gene calls are TRBV27 and TRBJ1-2, with D perhaps matching TRBD1 (5 bases). Germline V gene sequence: CDR1 MNHEY, CDR2 SMNVEV (reference sequence). The CDR3 totals 15 residues. The V and J ends lost 10 bases and 2 bases respectively, with 20 bases between them. The CDR3 spells CATSLPGPTNYGYTF. CDR3 coding DNA: TGTGCCACCTCCCTCCCGGGACCCACCAACTATGGCTACACCTTC.

This sequence joins TRBV4-3 and TRBJ1-2; D ambiguous. V was shortened by 0 bases and J by 3 bases, with 20 bases between the two germline ends. CDR3 length: 18 residues. Per the germline V gene, CDR1 is LGHNA and CDR2 is YSLEER. The CDR3 protein is CASSQEPPHMRNYYGYTF. The CDR3 bases are TGCGCCAGCAGCCAAGAACCCCCGCACATGAGAAATTACTATGGCTACACCTTC.

This clonotype was counted many times. This chain uses TRBV20-1 with TRBJ2-1, with 7 bases that match TRBD2. CDR3 size: 16 residues. V lost 0 bases to trimming and J lost 0 bases; unmatched junction nucleotides: 5. CDR1 and CDR2 (germline): DFQATT, SNEGSKA (reference sequence). The CDR3: CSAREASGSSYNEQFF. For the CDR3, the DNA is TGCAGTGCTAGAGAGGCTAGCGGCAGCTCCTACAATGAGCAGTTCTTC.

The J gene is TRBJ1-1, the V gene TRBV14, with D tentatively TRBD1 (5 bases). The CDR3 has 15 residues. Germline V gene data show CDR1 as SGHDN and CDR2 as FVKESK. V lost 5 bases, J lost 6 bases, and 19 bases lay in between. CDR3 residues: CASSASRAPLPEAFF. CDR3 nucleotide sequence: TGTGCCAGCAGCGCCTCCAGGGCCCCTTTACCTGAAGCTTTCTTT.

V and J are TRBV7-6 and TRBJ2-5; D unresolved. The V end was cut by 1 base, the J end by 0 bases, with 9 bases between. The CDR3 sequence is 15 residues long. Looked up from germline, CDR1 is SGHVS and CDR2 is FNYEAQ. The chain's CDR3 is CASSLELAYQETQYF. The CDR3 DNA sequence: TGTGCCAGCAGCTTAGAGTTGGCATACCAAGAGACCCAGTACTTC.

This clonotype turned up a few times. This sequence joins TRBV2 and TRBJ2-1; TRBD1 is a possible D gene (6 bases). CDR1 is SNHLY, CDR2 FYNNEI, per germline. With 10 bases removed from V and 7 bases from J, the gap between germline ends came to 14 bases. The CDR3 is 12 amino acids. The CDR3 region is CAIDQGWNEQFF. CDR3 in DNA: TGTGCCATCGATCAGGGGTGGAATGAGCAGTTCTTC.

This clonotype is a singleton in its sample. The chain combines TRBV14 with TRBJ1-1, with D unclear. The V gene's germline CDR1 is SGHDN and CDR2 FVKESK. This CDR3 has 14 residues. Trimming shortened V by 1 base and J by 2 bases, and 8 bases separated the two germline ends. CDR3 nucleotide sequence: TGTGCCAGCAGCCAAGTGTGGGCTAACACTGAAGCTTTCTTT. Translation: CASSQVWANTEAFF.

This clonotype has a count of ten or more. This chain links TRBV5-1 with TRBJ2-1; D is uncertain. V shed 4 bases and J shed 7 bases, with 15 bases lying between them. Looked up from germline, CDR1 is SGHRS and CDR2 is YFSETQ. This CDR3 comprises 14 residues. The CDR3: CASSHRFDGNEQFF. DNA for the CDR3: TGCGCCAGCAGCCATAGATTCGACGGGAATGAGCAGTTCTTC.

The chain carries TRBV5-1 and TRBJ2-2; D call uncertain. CDR3 size: 16 residues. Germline V gene data show CDR1 as SGHRS and CDR2 as YFSETQ. V was pared by 4 bases and J by 4 bases, with 17 bases between. The CDR3 DNA reads TGCGCCAGCAGCGCGGACCCCTTAATAATCACCGGGGAGCTGTTTTTT. This codes for CASSADPLIITGELFF.

The chain couples TRBV7-3 to TRBJ2-3; TRBD2 agrees at 11 bases. CDR1 is SGHTA, CDR2 FQGTGA, per germline. The trim removed 9 bases at V and 0 bases at J, leaving 11 bases unmatched. CDR3 length: 17 residues. The CDR3 spells CARLLAGGRASTDTQYF. The CDR3 bases are TGTGCCAGGTTGCTAGCGGGGGGCCGGGCTAGCACAGATACGCAGTATTTT.

This sequence joins TRBV4-1 and TRBJ1-1; possible D gene TRBD1, 6 bases. The CDR3 is made up of 14 amino acids. Trimming left V 4 bases short and J 7 bases short, with 16 bases between. Germline V gives CDR1 MGHRA, CDR2 YSYEKL. The CDR3 protein is CASSLGPETGEAFF. The CDR3 DNA reads TGCGCCAGCAGCCTCGGGCCGGAGACAGGTGAAGCTTTCTTT.

This clonotype has a handful of counts. The chain uses TRBV13 and TRBJ2-7, with 9 bases that match TRBD2. In germline, CDR1 is PRHDT, CDR2 FYEKMQ (reference sequence). This CDR3 has 14 residues. J was trimmed by 2 bases and V by 5 bases; bases with no gene match: 4. The chain's CDR3 is CASSQGGGAYEQYF. CDR3 bases: TGTGCCAGCAGCCAAGGCGGGGGGGCCTACGAGCAGTACTTC. The full variable domain, in which reference TRBV13 and TRBJ2-7 provide the parts outside the CDR3, is AAGVIQSPRHLIKEKRETATLKCYPIPRHDTVYWYQQGPGQDPQFLISFYEKMQSDKGSIPDRFSAQQFSDYHSELNMSSLELGDSALYFCASSQGGGAYEQYFGPGTRLTVT.

The chain is built from TRBV20-1 and TRBJ2-3, with 9 bases matching TRBD2. The CDR3 has 15 residues. Germline values: CDR1 DFQATT, CDR2 SNEGSKA (reference sequence). After removal of 3 bases from V and 2 bases from J, the junction contained 6 bases not matched to a gene. The CDR3 nucleotides are TGCAGTGCTAGTCAGGCTAGCGGGGACACAGATACGCAGTATTTT. Amino acid sequence: CSASQASGDTDTQYF.

V usage is TRBV5-1 and J usage is TRBJ1-2; D gene unclear. The CDR3 is 14 amino acids. With 2 bases removed from V and 1 base from J, the gap between germline ends came to 9 bases. Looked up from germline, CDR1 is SGHRS and CDR2 is YFSETQ. For the CDR3, the DNA is TGCGCCAGCAGCTTCGAACGGGGTAACTATGGCTACACCTTC. Translated, it gives CASSFERGNYGYTF.

This clonotype was seen at least ten times. The CDR3 nucleotides are TGTGCCAGCAGGTCAGACAGGGCCGGGAAGTACTTC. Protein product: CASRSDRAGKYF. The chain links TRBV12-3 or TRBV12-4 to TRBJ2-7; 7 bases agree with TRBD1. The CDR3 spans 12 residues. V gave up 6 bases and J gave up 11 bases; unmatched junction bases: 10.

This chain links TRBV9 with TRBJ2-1, with a tentative D call TRBD2 (6 bases). The CDR3 consists of 12 residues. Trimming took 0 bases from V and 9 from J, leaving 7 bases between them. The germline gives CDR1 SGDLS, CDR2 YYNGEE. The CDR3 DNA sequence: TGTGCCAGCAGCGTAGGGGAGGCTGAGCAGTTCTTC. It translates to CASSVGEAEQFF.

This clonotype was seen a few times. The chain combines TRBV11-2 with TRBJ2-3; D unresolved. The germline V gene encodes CDR1 SGHAT and CDR2 FQNNGV. The CDR3 length is 13 residues. Between the trimmed V and J ends, which lost 1 base and 7 bases, there was a span of 9 bases. Written as DNA, the CDR3 is TGTGCCAGCAGCTTAGGGGCGCGGTATACGCAGTATTTT. Translating gives CASSLGARYTQYF.

The chain joins TRBV29-1 to TRBJ2-7, with unresolved D. Per germline, CDR1 SQVTM and CDR2 ANQGSEA. V was shortened by 6 bases and J by 1 base, with 7 bases between the two germline ends. The CDR3 totals 11 residues. The CDR3 DNA reads as TGCAGCGTCCAGGCTTCCTACGAGCAGTACTTC. Translation gives CSVQASYEQYF.

V usage is TRBV7-2 and J usage is TRBJ2-3, with 7 bases that match TRBD2. This CDR3 contains 14 residues. J lost 6 bases, V lost 0 bases, and 3 bases had no gene match. Germline V gene lookup returns CDR1 SGHTA and CDR2 FQGNSA. Here the CDR3 reads CASSLASGVDTQYF. Written as DNA, the CDR3 is TGTGCCAGCAGCTTAGCCAGCGGGGTGGATACGCAGTATTTT.

The CDR3 loop is CASHTETQYF. The CDR3 DNA follows: TGTGCCAGCCATACGGAGACCCAGTACTTC. This chain connects TRBV7-9 to TRBJ2-5, with D hard to call. CDR3 length: 10 amino acids. CDR1 and CDR2 from the germline V gene are SEHNR and FQNEAQ (reference sequence). V was shortened by 8 bases and J by 5 bases, with 6 bases between the two germline ends.

This rearrangement joins TRBV5-4 to TRBJ2-5, with D perhaps TRBD1 (5 bases). This CDR3 has 14 residues. Germline CDR1 reads SGHNT; CDR2 reads YYREEE (reference sequence). Trimming took 0 bases from V and 2 from J, leaving 8 bases between them. CDR3 residues: CASSLGSGQETQYF. The CDR3 nucleotides read TGTGCCAGCAGCTTGGGGTCAGGGCAAGAGACCCAGTACTTC.